This record concerns one T cell receptor (beta chain) sequence. These data come from a study of blood T cell repertoires in COVID-19. The CDR3 consists of 14 residues. Trimming shortened V by 1 base and J by 6 bases, and 10 bases separated the two germline ends. From germline, CDR1 is SGHAT and CDR2 FQNNGV. The method was immunoSEQ multiplex PCR; TCRdb's version includes in-frame clones alone and lacks a portion of them. This sample yields tens of thousands of clones, of which 75% to 95% are seen a single time; around 5% belongs to the top ten. The rearrangement uses TRBV11-2 and TRBJ2-4, with a weak D call TRBD2 (6 bases). Sequenced sample: peripheral blood. The clonotype comes from a human donor in a cohort sampled during active COVID-19. Here the CDR3 DNA reads TGTGCCAGCAGCTTAGCGGGGGACGGAAACATTCAGTACTTC. Encoded protein: CASSLAGDGNIQYF.